These 11 T cell receptor beta chains came from one sample sequenced in a study of blood T cell repertoires in COVID-19. Profiled with immunoSEQ multiplex PCR; TCRdb holds only in-frame clones, not every one. The sample consists of some 420,000 clones, 80% to 90% of them appearing once. Input material: PBMCs or T cells enriched from blood (not recorded which). These receptors all stem from a man aged 25 to 40 who had recovered from COVID-19.

This clone came up once. The J gene is TRBJ2-7, the V gene TRBV6-5; tentatively, D is TRBD1 (5 bases). V was cut by 7 bases and J by 5 bases, with 15 bases left in between. The CDR3 is made up of 13 amino acids. In germline, CDR1 is MNHEY, CDR2 SVGAGI. CDR3 residues: CASIRQGLNEQYF. Here the CDR3 DNA reads TGTGCCAGCATAAGGCAGGGCCTGAACGAGCAGTACTTC.

The chain employs TRBV19 and TRBJ1-1; no clear D. Looked up from germline, CDR1 is LNHDA and CDR2 is SQIVND (reference sequence). This CDR3 is 12 amino acids long. V was clipped by 3 bases and J by 10 bases, with 12 bases between them. Written as DNA, the CDR3 is TGTGCCAGTAGTATCGAGGGTCGCGGAGCTTTCTTT. Amino acids: CASSIEGRGAFF. Together with reference TRBV19 and TRBJ1-1, the CDR3 gives the full variable domain: DGGITQSPKYLFRKEGQNVTLSCEQNLNHDAMYWYRQDPGQGLRLIYYSQIVNDFQKGDIAEGYSVSREKKESFPLTVTSAQKNPTAFYLCASSIEGRGAFFGQGTRLTVV.

Notes on this clone: At one end, the junction sequence differs from germline, possibly due to a read error. This chain connects TRBV9 to TRBJ2-1, with a weak D call TRBD2 (6 bases). CDR3 size: 15 residues. CDR1 is SGDLS and CDR2 is YYNGEE in the germline V gene. The CDR3 loop reads CASSVGGSGYSEQFF. CDR3 in DNA: TGTGCCAGCAGCGTAGGTGGGAGCGGGTACAGTGAGCAGTTCTTC.

The V call is TRBV5-8, the J call TRBJ1-4; D is unresolved. V shed 2 bases and J shed 0 bases, with 8 bases lying between them. This CDR3 spans 15 amino acids. Germline CDR1 reads SGHTS; CDR2 reads YDEGEE. CDR3 residues: CASSFQYATNEKLFF. CDR3 sequence (DNA): TGTGCCAGCAGCTTCCAGTATGCAACTAATGAAAAACTGTTTTTT.

V is TRBV5-1 and J is TRBJ2-1; D might be TRBD2 (6 bases). V lost 1 base and J 6 bases, leaving 17 bases between the germline ends. CDR1 and CDR2 (germline): SGHRS, YFSETQ. The CDR3 is made up of 16 amino acids. CDR3 nucleotide sequence: TGCGCCAGCAGCTTGTCGGGAGACCCCGGAAGCAATGAGCAGTTCTTC. Encoded protein: CASSLSGDPGSNEQFF. Supplemented by reference TRBV5-1 and TRBJ2-1, the full variable domain reads KAGVTQTPRYLIKTRGQQVTLSCSPISGHRSVSWYQQTPGQGLQFLFEYFSETQRNKGNFPGRFSGRQFSNSRSEMNVSTLELGDSALYLCASSLSGDPGSNEQFFGPGTRLTVL.

CDR3 sequence (DNA): TGTGCCAGCTCATCGGGACAGGGTAGCTTCTATGGCTACACCTTC. Translation: CASSSGQGSFYGYTF. The rearrangement uses TRBV18 and TRBJ1-2; 9 bases align to TRBD1. Germline V gene sequence: CDR1 KGHSH, CDR2 LQKENI. The CDR3 consists of 15 residues. V lost 5 bases and J lost 4; bases outside the gene matches: 8.

V usage is TRBV27 and J usage is TRBJ1-2, with 11 bases matching TRBD1. Germline lookup yields CDR1 MNHEY and CDR2 SMNVEV (reference sequence). V dropped 6 bases and J dropped 3; count of bases not matched to a gene: 3. The CDR3 loop spans 14 amino acids. The CDR3 DNA reads TGTGCCAGCAGACGGACAGGGGGCGACTATGGCTACACCTTC. It is translated as CASRRTGGDYGYTF.

The rearrangement links TRBV9 to TRBJ1-6, with TRBD1 identical over 7 bases. Unmatched junction bases numbered 6, after V lost 5 bases and J lost 7 bases. CDR1 SGDLS and CDR2 YYNGEE come from the germline V gene. This CDR3 comprises 14 residues. CDR3: CASRGGQLNSPLHF. CDR3 coding DNA: TGTGCCAGCAGGGGGGGACAGCTAAATTCACCCCTCCACTTT.

The chain couples TRBV30 to TRBJ2-7; D remains unclear. CDR1 is GTSNPN and CDR2 is SVGIG in the germline V gene (reference sequence). Trimming stripped 8 bases from V and 1 base from J, with 15 bases between. CDR3 length: 13 amino acids. The CDR3 sequence: CAVESGRSYEQYF. CDR3 in DNA: TGTGCCGTGGAAAGTGGGCGATCCTACGAGCAGTACTTC. Combining the CDR3 with reference TRBV30 and TRBJ2-7 gives the whole variable domain SQTIHQWPATLVQPVGSPLSLECTVEGTSNPNLYWYRQAAGRGLQLLFYSVGIGQISSEVPQNLSASRPQDRQFILSSKKLLLSDSGFYLCAVESGRSYEQYFGPGTRLTVT.

The chain has TRBV7-9 and TRBJ1-1; D gene uncertain. The CDR3 is 15 residues long. Per the germline V gene, CDR1 is SEHNR and CDR2 is FQNEAQ (reference sequence). Trimming left V 5 bases short and J 1 base short, with 14 bases between. In nucleotides, the CDR3 is TGTGCCAGCAGCCTTACGGACGGGAAGAACACTGAAGCTTTCTTT. This gives the protein CASSLTDGKNTEAFF. The variable domain in full, with the rest retrieved from reference TRBV7-9 and TRBJ1-1, is DTGVSQNPRHKITKRGQNVTFRCDPISEHNRLYWYRQTLGQGPEFLTYFQNEAQLEKSRLLSDRFSAERPKGSFSTLEIQRTEQGDSAMYLCASSLTDGKNTEAFFGQGTRLTVV.

V is TRBV10-3 and J is TRBJ1-6; no firm D call. Germline-derived CDR1 and CDR2 are ENHRY and SYGVKD. V lost 0 bases and J 8 bases, leaving 5 bases between the germline ends. This CDR3 spans 13 amino acids. The CDR3 loop reads CAISESQDSPLHF. The CDR3 coding sequence is TGTGCCATCAGTGAGTCGCAGGATTCACCCCTCCACTTT.